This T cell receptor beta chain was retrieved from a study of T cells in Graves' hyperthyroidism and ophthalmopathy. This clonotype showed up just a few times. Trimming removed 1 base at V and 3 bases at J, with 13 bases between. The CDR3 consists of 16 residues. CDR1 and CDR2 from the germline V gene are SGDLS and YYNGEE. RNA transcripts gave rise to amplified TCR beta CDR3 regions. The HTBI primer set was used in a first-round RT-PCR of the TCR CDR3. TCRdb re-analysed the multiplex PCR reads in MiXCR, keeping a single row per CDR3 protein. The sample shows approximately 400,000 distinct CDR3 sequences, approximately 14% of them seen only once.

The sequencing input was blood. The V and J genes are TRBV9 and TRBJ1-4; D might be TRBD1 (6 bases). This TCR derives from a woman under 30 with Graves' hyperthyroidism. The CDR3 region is CASSVYQGLANEKLFF. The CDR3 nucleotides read TGTGCCAGCAGCGTATACCAGGGGCTAGCTAATGAAAAACTGTTTTTT.